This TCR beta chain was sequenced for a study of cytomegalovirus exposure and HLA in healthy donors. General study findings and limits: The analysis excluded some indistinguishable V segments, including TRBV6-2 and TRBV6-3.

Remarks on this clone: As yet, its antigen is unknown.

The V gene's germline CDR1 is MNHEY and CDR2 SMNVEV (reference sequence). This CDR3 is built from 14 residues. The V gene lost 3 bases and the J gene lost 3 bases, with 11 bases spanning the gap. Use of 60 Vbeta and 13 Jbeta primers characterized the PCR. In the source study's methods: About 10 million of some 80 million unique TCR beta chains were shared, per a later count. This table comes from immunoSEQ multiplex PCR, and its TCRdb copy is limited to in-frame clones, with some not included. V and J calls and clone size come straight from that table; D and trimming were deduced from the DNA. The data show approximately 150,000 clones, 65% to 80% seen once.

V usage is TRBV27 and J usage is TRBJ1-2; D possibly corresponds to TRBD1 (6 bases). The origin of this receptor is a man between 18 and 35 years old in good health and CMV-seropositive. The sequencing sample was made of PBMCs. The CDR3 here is CASSFRGGHYGYTF. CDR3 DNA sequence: TGTGCCAGCAGTTTCAGGGGCGGGCACTATGGCTACACCTTC.